The 13 T cell receptor beta chains presented below share a single source sample, sequenced in a study of T cells in Graves' hyperthyroidism and ophthalmopathy. RNA transcripts gave rise to amplified TCR beta CDR3 regions. An initial round of RT-PCR targeting the TCR CDR3 relied on the HTBI primer set. TCRdb re-derived calls from the multiplex PCR reads in MiXCR, one entry per CDR3 protein. In the table there are around 800,000 distinct CDR3 sequences, 35% to 45% of which are singletons. Sequences were obtained from blood. The receptors come from a man younger than 30 with Graves' hyperthyroidism.

The sample holds many counts of this clonotype. The J gene is TRBJ1-6, the V gene TRBV14, with D unclear. The CDR3 consists of 12 residues. Germline V gene sequence: CDR1 SGHDN, CDR2 FVKESK. V lost 3 bases and J lost 14, with 11 bases in between. Here the CDR3 DNA reads TGTGCCAGCAGCCAGAGCCCCCCCACCCTCCACTTT. The encoded protein is CASSQSPPTLHF.

With regard to this clonotype: A much larger clone sits a single nucleotide away, making a read error possible. The V and J genes are TRBV20-1 and TRBJ2-7; D not certain. Per the germline V gene, CDR1 is DFQATT and CDR2 is SNEGSKA (reference sequence). Deletions cut 6 bases from V and 4 bases from J, with 19 bases between. This CDR3 is 14 amino acids long. CDR3 sequence: CSATARTEMYEQYF. The CDR3, as DNA: TGCAGTGCGACTGCCCGGACGGAGATGTACGAGCAGTACTTC.

There are a few counts of this clonotype. This rearrangement joins TRBV20-1 to TRBJ2-7, with D perhaps TRBD1 (5 bases). CDR1 is DFQATT and CDR2 is SNEGSKA in the germline V gene (reference sequence). Trimming pared 2 bases from V and 6 bases from J, leaving 17 bases between. The CDR3 totals 14 residues. This CDR3 is CSARWGPYRGEQYF. CDR3 nucleotide sequence: TGCAGTGCTAGATGGGGCCCTTATAGGGGCGAGCAGTACTTC.

The chain links TRBV25-1 to TRBJ1-2, with D uncertain. V was cut by 6 bases and J by 5 bases, with 19 bases left in between. The CDR3 has 15 amino acids. Germline V gene data show CDR1 as MGHDK and CDR2 as SYGVNS. The chain's CDR3 is CASSATRTGGYGYTF. The CDR3, as DNA: TGTGCCAGCAGCGCTACCCGGACTGGAGGATATGGCTACACCTTC.

The CDR3 coding sequence is TGCAGCGTCCAAGAGGGGGGGGTCCGATTCTCTGGAAACACCATATATTTT. Its protein product is CSVQEGGVRFSGNTIYF. This chain links TRBV29-1 with TRBJ1-3, with a possible D match to TRBD1 (6 bases). The CDR3 spans 17 residues. V shed 6 bases and J shed 0 bases, with 21 bases lying between them. Per germline, CDR1 SQVTM and CDR2 ANQGSEA.

This clonotype was seen at least ten times. This chain uses TRBV7-2 with TRBJ1-1; D gene ambiguous. The CDR3 has 15 amino acids. Per the germline V gene, CDR1 is SGHTA and CDR2 is FQGNSA. V lost 5 bases, J lost 1 base, and 14 bases lay in between. The CDR3 nucleotides read TGTGCCAGCAGCCGCCGTCGGAGTGGGAACACTGAAGCTTTCTTT. This sequence encodes CASSRRRSGNTEAFF.

This clonotype showed up many times. The gene calls are TRBV18 and TRBJ1-2, with a tentative D call TRBD1 (5 bases). The CDR3 consists of 13 residues. CDR1 and CDR2 (germline): KGHSH, LQKENI. Trimming took off 3 bases at V and 7 bases at J, with 12 bases between the two ends. The CDR3 DNA reads TGTGCCAGCTCACCCCCGACAGCAACTGGCTACACCTTC. Its translation is CASSPPTATGYTF.

Only a few counts were recorded for this clonotype. The gene calls are TRBV5-1 and TRBJ1-2, with 7 bases matching TRBD1. Trimming at V came to 10 bases and at J to 6 bases, leaving 12 bases not matched to a gene. Germline loops: CDR1 SGHRS, CDR2 YFSETQ. CDR3 length: 13 amino acids. The CDR3 nucleotides are TGCGCCTCACGATTAGAGGGGGCGCATGGCTACACCTTC. Its translation: CASRLEGAHGYTF.

This clonotype was recorded only once. The chain links TRBV19 to TRBJ2-3; 12 nucleotides agree with TRBD2. There are 16 residues in the CDR3. CDR1 is LNHDA and CDR2 is SQIVND in the germline V gene (reference sequence). V shed 3 bases, J shed 2 bases, and the junction held 3 bases outside the gene matches. CDR3 sequence (DNA): TGTGCCAGTAGTATCACTAGCGGGAGGAACACAGATACGCAGTATTTT. Translation gives CASSITSGRNTDTQYF.

This clonotype has a count of ten or more. The chain combines TRBV7-2 with TRBJ1-6, with D unresolved. The CDR3 has 14 amino acids. From germline, CDR1 is SGHTA and CDR2 FQGNSA. V lost 5 bases to trimming and J lost 8 bases, with 13 bases between them. CDR3 loop: CASSPRDEYSPLHF. The CDR3 nucleotides read TGTGCCAGCAGCCCCCGCGATGAGTATTCACCCCTCCACTTT.

The rearrangement uses TRBV27 and TRBJ2-6; D unclear. Germline CDR1 is MNHEY and CDR2 is SMNVEV (reference sequence). V was clipped by 6 bases and J by 0 bases, with 9 bases between them. This CDR3 has 15 amino acids. The CDR3 nucleotides are TGTGCCAGCAGATCTGATTTCTCTGGGGCCAACGTCCTGACTTTC. It codes for CASRSDFSGANVLTF.

The sample holds many counts of this clonotype. The CDR3: CSVAGVGETQYF. CDR3 nucleotide sequence: TGCAGCGTTGCAGGGGTAGGGGAGACCCAGTACTTC. The chain joins TRBV29-1 to TRBJ2-5; a possible D gene is TRBD1 (6 bases). This CDR3 comprises 12 residues. V was clipped by 4 bases and J by 5 bases, with 11 bases between them. Germline V CDR1 and CDR2: SQVTM, ANQGSEA.

This clonotype occurred many times. J is TRBJ1-4 and V is TRBV4-2; TRBD1 might be the D (5 bases). The CDR3 contains 14 residues. V was shortened by 7 bases and J by 8 bases, with 17 bases between the two germline ends. In germline, CDR1 is LGHNA, CDR2 YNFKEQ. The DNA of the CDR3 is TGTGCCAGCACGACCTCGGCCGAGGGGGAAAAACTGTTTTTT. It codes for CASTTSAEGEKLFF.